The next 12 T cell receptor beta chains were all read from a single sample in a study of blood T cells in healthy people across ages. A second PCR, run for roughly 7 to 11 cycles, used a sample-barcoded 5' primer plus a J-beta primer mix. TCRdb recomputed calls from the 5' RACE reads with MiXCR, one row per CDR3 protein. The sample has about 750,000 distinct CDR3 sequences; about 55% are singletons. The sample taken for sequencing was blood. The source is a man aged 80 or over in good health.

CDR3 sequence: CASSLESRHREAFF. The CDR3 coding sequence is TGTGCCAGCAGCTTAGAGTCCAGGCATAGGGAAGCTTTCTTT. This sequence joins TRBV7-9 and TRBJ1-1; D remains ambiguous. CDR1 SEHNR and CDR2 FQNEAQ come from the germline V gene (reference sequence). The CDR3 loop spans 14 amino acids. The V gene lost 1 base and the J gene lost 8 bases, with 14 bases spanning the gap.

The J gene is TRBJ2-1, the V gene TRBV5-1; perhaps TRBD2 as D (5 bases). CDR3 length: 13 amino acids. Germline CDR1 reads SGHRS; CDR2 reads YFSETQ. Trimming pared 4 bases from V and 8 bases from J, leaving 13 bases between. In DNA form, the CDR3 reads TGCGCCAGCAGCCCGCGGAAGGGAGATGAGCAGTTCTTC. Translated: CASSPRKGDEQFF.

The chain links TRBV20-1 to TRBJ2-1; 9 nucleotides line up with TRBD2. The J call may be mistaken, given a closer DNA end match to TRBJ2-7. Germline V gene sequence: CDR1 DFQATT, CDR2 SNEGSKA (reference sequence). The CDR3 is 13 residues long. The CDR3 coding sequence is TGCAGTGCCCTTAGCGGGAGAGGGAATGAGCAGTACTTC. Amino acid sequence: CSALSGRGNEQYF.

The chain combines TRBV20-1 with TRBJ2-4; 10 bases map to TRBD2. The tail of the sequence fits TRBJ2-7 better, so the J call may be wrong. Germline V gene data show CDR1 as DFQATT and CDR2 as SNEGSKA (reference sequence). The CDR3 contains 14 residues. The CDR3 bases are TGCAGTGCTAAATCCACTAGCGGGAACTACGAGCAGTACTTC. It is translated as CSAKSTSGNYEQYF.

This chain links TRBV12-3 or TRBV12-4 with TRBJ2-3, with a weak D call TRBD1 (5 bases). This CDR3 spans 13 amino acids. Trimming took off 8 bases at V and 14 bases at J, with 23 bases between the two ends. DNA for the CDR3: TGTGCCAGCGATGACAGACAGTATAGAGACGCGTATTTT. Translating it yields CASDDRQYRDAYF.

This chain joins TRBV9 and TRBJ2-5; 7 bases fit TRBD2. The V segment lost 1 base and the J segment 2 bases; nucleotides outside the gene matches: 8. CDR3 length equals 16 residues. Per germline, CDR1 SGDLS and CDR2 YYNGEE. CDR3 residues: CASSVNPSGTQETQYF. The CDR3 DNA sequence: TGTGCCAGCAGCGTAAACCCCAGCGGGACGCAAGAGACCCAGTACTTC.

The chain carries TRBV5-6 and TRBJ2-5; D is perhaps TRBD2 (6 bases). The CDR3 contains 15 residues. V lost 8 bases, J lost 4 bases, and 21 bases lay in between. The V gene's germline CDR1 is SGHDT and CDR2 YYEEEE. The CDR3 loop reads CASKLLRGSGETQYF. In nucleotides, the CDR3 is TGTGCCAGTAAACTTTTGCGGGGATCTGGAGAGACCCAGTACTTC.

The chain carries TRBV13 and TRBJ1-1, with TRBD1 identical over 7 bases. Trimming cost V 5 bases and J 3 bases; bases outside gene matches: 6. This CDR3 is built from 14 residues. Germline CDR1 reads PRHDT; CDR2 reads FYEKMQ (reference sequence). The CDR3 DNA sequence: TGTGCCAGCAGCGGCCAGGGGGTTGACACTGAAGCTTTCTTT. The encoded protein is CASSGQGVDTEAFF.

The table lists this clonotype with a count of one. Compared with germline, one end of the junction differs, possibly owing to a read error. This chain joins TRBV10-3 and TRBJ2-5; 8 nucleotides align to TRBD1. TRBJ2-7 explains the end of the DNA better; the J call may be wrong. CDR1 is ENHRY and CDR2 is SYGVKD in the germline V gene. There are 12 residues in the CDR3. The CDR3 sequence is CAVSGQGYEQYF. In DNA, the CDR3 is TGTGCCGTCAGCGGACAGGGATACGAGCAGTACTTC.

This chain links TRBV19 with TRBJ2-3; D ambiguous. V was pared by 5 bases and J by 2 bases, with 8 bases between. CDR1 and CDR2 (germline): LNHDA, SQIVND (reference sequence). The CDR3 sequence is 13 residues long. In DNA, the CDR3 is TGTGCCAGTAGTGCCAGCCACACAGATACGCAGTATTTT. Protein product: CASSASHTDTQYF.

This clonotype was counted a few times. The chain is built from TRBV9 and TRBJ2-3; 9 nucleotides line up with TRBD2. Germline CDR1 is SGDLS and CDR2 is YYNGEE. This CDR3 has 14 residues. V trimming: 0 bases; J trimming: 9 bases; junction bases outside the gene matches: 5. CDR3 coding DNA: TGTGCCAGCAGCGTAGAGACTAGCGGAGGGACGCAGTATTTT. Its translation is CASSVETSGGTQYF.

The rearrangement uses TRBV29-1 and TRBJ2-3; TRBD2 aligns across 14 bases. Germline values: CDR1 SQVTM, CDR2 ANQGSEA. V was pared by 3 bases and J by 6 bases, with 2 bases of the junction left unmatched. The CDR3 totals 14 residues. The CDR3 region is CSVEGLAGADTQYF. CDR3 bases: TGCAGCGTTGAGGGACTAGCGGGAGCGGATACGCAGTATTTT.